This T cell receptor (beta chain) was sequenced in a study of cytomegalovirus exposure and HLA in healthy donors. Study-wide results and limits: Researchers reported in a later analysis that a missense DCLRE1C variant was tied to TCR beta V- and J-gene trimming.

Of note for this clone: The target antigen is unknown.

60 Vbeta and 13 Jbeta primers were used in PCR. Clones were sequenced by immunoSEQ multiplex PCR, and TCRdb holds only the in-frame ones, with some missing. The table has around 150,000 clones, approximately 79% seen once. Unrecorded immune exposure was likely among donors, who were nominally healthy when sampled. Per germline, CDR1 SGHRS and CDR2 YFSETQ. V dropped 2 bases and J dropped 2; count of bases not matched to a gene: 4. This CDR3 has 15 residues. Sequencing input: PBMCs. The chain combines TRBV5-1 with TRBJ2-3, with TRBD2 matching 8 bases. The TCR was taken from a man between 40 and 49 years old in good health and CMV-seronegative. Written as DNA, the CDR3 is TGCGCCAGCAGCTTAGCGGGAGCCGACACAGATACGCAGTATTTT. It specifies CASSLAGADTDTQYF. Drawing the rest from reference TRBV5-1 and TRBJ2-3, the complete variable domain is KAGVTQTPRYLIKTRGQQVTLSCSPISGHRSVSWYQQTPGQGLQFLFEYFSETQRNKGNFPGRFSGRQFSNSRSEMNVSTLELGDSALYLCASSLAGADTDTQYFGPGTRLTVL.